The present T cell receptor (beta chain) was sequenced within a study of cytomegalovirus exposure and HLA in healthy donors (dated by TCRdb to 2016 to 2017). About the study as a whole: An earlier analysis of approximately 590 of the donors reported approximately 270 Gb of sequence data and roughly 100 million unique TCR beta sequences from about 179 million T cells. Typing coverage differed by locus: A, B, C, DRB1 and DQB1 were typed in roughly 629-630 donors, DQA1 in roughly 500, DPA1 in around 580, and DPB1 in just under 480. A later analysis re-examined previously published TCR beta repertoires from hundreds of donors and added high-resolution HLA genotyping to investigate patterns of TCR occurrence. The aim of the study was to test whether cataloging public T cell receptors could identify signatures of past pathogen exposure. Genome-wide SNP genotypes for about 65% of the 666 donors were used in a later genetic analysis, which treated that subset as a discovery cohort. Rather than using new phenotypic data, the later analysis identified candidate immune exposures from TCR beta sequences and from how often those sequences occurred across donors. Along with the approximately 620-subject first cohort, a separate validation cohort of about 110 different subjects was used. Donor age, sex, ethnicity and CMV serostatus were compiled together with the repertoire data. Four or five DR-DQ haplotypes were handled as single units for association and clustering because linkage in the cohort was strong. An early release covering about 600 HLA-typed donors comprised approximately 290 gigabases of sequencing data and around 80 million unique TCR sequences. Of the roughly 400 genotyped donors, less than 85% were placed in the genetic ancestry cluster associated with self-reported Caucasian donors. HLA typing covered class I and class II loci at four-digit resolution. Among 350 to 400 genotyped donors of the cohort, an average of roughly 240,000 unique TCR beta nucleotide sequences were sequenced per donor, roughly 20% of them non-productive. To decide whether each TCR beta V gene segment behaved as functional or pseudogenic, an earlier analysis of nearly 600 of the donors relied on high-throughput TCR beta sequencing. Every discovery cohort repertoire had been produced on one sequencing platform. The T cell repertoires of 666 subjects were profiled by immunosequencing and related to cytomegalovirus serostatus. To predict cytomegalovirus infection status, the study brought together high-throughput TCR immunosequencing, statistical association of individual TCRs with disease status, and machine learning.

Preparation of the library involved the immunoSEQ multiplex PCR assay. A mixture of 60 forward primers for TCR Vbeta segments and 13 reverse primers for TCR Jbeta segments was used in the multiplex PCR. Amplification of the CDR3 region of rearranged TCR beta genes was performed with a multiplex PCR assay on genomic DNA. Amplified TCR beta libraries were sequenced as 87-base-pair reads on the Illumina HiSeq System. In the authors' own workflow: In a later analysis, approximately 74 million unique TCR beta chains were counted across the 690 or so repertoires, and roughly 10 million of these chains were shared by at least two donors. To remove PCR and sequencing errors, raw reads were error-corrected and collapsed into unique sequences using a nearest-neighbor algorithm that merged closely related sequences. CDR3 sequences were aligned to IMGT reference sequences to assign V, D and J gene segments. For a sequence to be retained, a match of at least six nucleotides to both a V gene segment and a J gene segment was required. Rearrangements were called productive when the CDR3 lacked stop codons and stayed in frame with V and J; all others were non-productive. Following IMGT convention, CDR3 was defined as the stretch from the second conserved V-encoded cysteine to the conserved J-encoded phenylalanine. The earlier analysis of about 530 of the donors excluded any sequence lacking an unambiguous match to a single V gene segment. In an earlier analysis of 587 of the donors, a V segment was called functional when productive rearrangements were above 56.7%, and segregating when the standard deviation between donors exceeded 5%. A statistical classification framework was built for diagnosing cytomegalovirus status from the catalog of TCR beta chain sequences. In a later analysis, TCR nucleotide sequences were compared against IMGT/GENE-DB human TR gene sequences so that V and J genes could be assigned. A later analysis assigned CDR3 sequences and most-parsimonious VDJ recombination scenarios with the TCRdist pipeline. A later analysis defined each TCR beta chain by its CDR3 amino acid sequence plus V-gene family, and excluded reads lacking a unique V-gene family. As a way to deal with suspected cross-contamination and a sequencing artifact, a later analysis dropped under 600 nucleotide sequences that were highly shared and had low generation probability. A later analysis calculated a clonal expansion index for each public chain from normalized within-repertoire ranks of inferred template counts. Generation probabilities in a later analysis came from a VDJ recombination model fitted to out-of-frame rearrangements, and those results were checked against IGoR. A later analysis scored TCR-TCR, TCR-HLA and TCR-CMV co-occurrence with hypergeometric tests, applying a repertoire-size bias correction to TCR pairs. To estimate false discovery rates, a later analysis permuted the HLA or CMV assignments 20 times. In a later analysis, co-occurring TCRs were grouped with DBSCAN, and TCRdist sequence similarity was added when clustering was performed within HLA-allele-positive subsets. Repertoires with fewer than 30,000 or more than 120,000 public chains were left out of co-occurrence clustering, as were a handful of repertoires with anomalous nucleotide sharing. TCRdb re-hosts the immuneACCESS table, in-frame sequences only. Its copies lack some clones; in the studies checked, an unresolved V gene accounts for under half of them, and the cause for the rest is not known. The DNA gave D and trimming, while V, J and clone size come from that table. This sample has approximately 170,000 clones in its table, and 80% of those were observed once. The ten largest clones represent under 6% of the sample.

The germline V gene yields LGHNA for CDR1 and YNFKEQ for CDR2. Its CDR3 holds 14 amino acids, cysteine through phenylalanine. Of all the DNA, just the CDR3 is kept, 42 bases in frame from base 1. Trimming takes 2 bases from V and 2 bases from J, and the germline ends sit 7 bases apart. The cohort consisted of 666 healthy bone marrow donors. At the time of sampling, every cohort member was nominally healthy, though immune exposures that went unrecorded were likely present. The donor tested CMV seropositive and was one of the 289 seropositive cohort members. Each donor provided a peripheral blood sample, and peripheral blood mononuclear cells were used for TCR beta sequencing. Genomic DNA was extracted from the blood cell samples with the Qiagen DNeasy Blood Extraction Kit. Overall study outcomes, separate from this receptor: In an earlier analysis of approximately 590 of the donors, most TCR beta V segments appeared in productive rearrangements about 87% or about 30% of the time, broadly matching IMGT annotations. Because counts were too low, about 17 rarely observed V segments, including chromosome 9 orphons, were excluded from the earlier analysis of several hundred of the donors. A later analysis reported that several top co-occurrence clusters appeared linked to parvovirus B19, influenza, CMV and Epstein-Barr virus. The authors suggested that the approach could potentially be extended to other disease states and immunological phenotypes. In vitro tests confirmed that three of the cytomegalovirus-associated TCR beta chains recognize cytomegalovirus antigens. Most CMV-associated TCR beta chains appeared to be HLA-restricted in a later analysis, and the HLA associations seemed to be driven largely by CMV exposure. The study listed 164 TCR beta chains as associated with cytomegalovirus. A later genetic analysis reported fewer N-insertions in productive TCRs among donors in an Asian-associated ancestry cluster than the roughly 700-donor mean. Some IMGT-functional V segments, including TRBV6-2 and TRBV6-3, could not be told apart with the 87-base-pair reads, so those segments were excluded. Compared with equally common non-associated chains, HLA-associated TCR beta chains in a later analysis were more clonally expanded and had lower generation probabilities. This cohort had only TCR beta chains sequenced, and the lack of alpha or paired-chain data limited which features could be detected. In both the original and validation cohorts, the classifier was reported to diagnose cytomegalovirus status with high specificity and sensitivity. Sequencing depth was assumed to be roughly uniform across donors in the presence/absence analyses, though that assumption may not hold. When HLA alleles, especially DR and DQ, strongly co-occurred, attributing TCR associations to individual alleles was difficult. A cluster of highly shared sequence variants was judged likely to represent a technical artifact of the sequencing pipeline. Correlated functional status among segregating V segments might reflect linkage disequilibrium, but an unknown experimental factor could not be ruled out. V-gene and J-gene trimming of TCR beta chains was associated with a missense DCLRE1C variant in a later genetic analysis, and the association was replicated in an independent cohort. A further reported finding was that TCR beta sequences accurately predicted the HLA-A and HLA-B alleles for most subjects in the first cohort. Immune exposure information for the cohort was limited to CMV serostatus. According to a later analysis, TCR association rates differed among HLA loci, with DRB1 alleles showing the most associated TCRs and HLA-C alleles showing the fewest. Across donors, most TCR sequences were observed very rarely, whereas some public TCRs were present in many individuals. Because HLA typing was unavailable for some donors at each locus, only the typed subset was used in association tests. In a later analysis, some 18,000 TCR beta sequences were associated with specific HLA alleles at a false discovery rate of 0.05.

With respect to this clone: Its cognate antigen has yet to be identified. Per-nucleotide qualities are absent, and no much larger clonotype sits a single base away.

This receptor chain uses TRBV4-2 and TRBJ1-5; TRBD1 might be the D gene, on 5 matching bases. The source material was PBMCs. The sequence came from a woman aged 45 to 65 in good health and CMV-seropositive. The DNA sequence is as follows: TGTGCCAGCAGCCAACAGGGTGGCAATCAGCCCCAGCATTTT. It translates as CASSQQGGNQPQHF.